This TCR beta chain was obtained from a study of cytomegalovirus exposure and HLA in healthy donors. Notes on the study in general: Researchers reported that a few CMV-associated chains were confirmed in vitro as CMV antigen-specific.

TCRdb keeps only in-frame clones here, not all; method: immunoSEQ multiplex PCR. Of 90,000 to 100,000 clones detected, more than 85% appear once; the ten largest clones hold about 6.5%. Comment on this clone: No antigen is known for it.

Germline V CDR1 and CDR2: MDHEN, SYDVKM. The CDR3 is 15 residues long. Between the trimmed V and J ends, which lost 3 bases and 0 bases, there was a span of 8 bases. This sequence originates from a man between 18 and 35 years old in good health and CMV-seropositive. Sequences were obtained from PBMCs. The V gene is TRBV28, the J gene TRBJ2-2; TRBD2 might be the D (6 bases). The CDR3 protein is CASSLAGTNTGELFF. The CDR3 DNA reads TGTGCCAGCAGTTTGGCGGGAACGAACACCGGGGAGCTGTTTTTT.